The rows below give T cell receptor beta chains drawn from one sample of a study of T-cell memory formation after mild COVID-19. MiXCR, applied by TCRdb to the 5' RACE reads, yields one record per CDR3 protein. The table lists approximately 390,000 distinct CDR3 sequences, 15% to 20% of them singletons. The sample consisted of PBMCs or a T cell subset sorted from them (not recorded which). The receptors stem from a man between 18 and 35 years old who had mild COVID-19 (a few samples of this study predate the infection). Cell type and time point are not known. Each CDR3 is given with its conserved first and last residue.

TRBV29-1	TRBJ1-5	CSVSQGSNQPQHF
TRBV9	TRBJ2-1	CASSVVGGAWNEQFF
TRBV24-1	TRBJ2-1	CATSDSWTGGSEQFF
TRBV25-1	TRBJ1-6	CASSPGQVYNSPLHF
TRBV12-3/TRBV12-4	TRBJ2-7	CASSPGLRADEQYF
TRBV12-3/TRBV12-4	TRBJ1-1	CASSRRVTHEAFF
TRBV27	TRBJ2-1	CASSLYGTGIPYNEQFF
TRBV6-5	TRBJ1-3	CASSLSPASGNTIYF
TRBV7-2	TRBJ1-2	CASSLGPRSSYGYTF
TRBV3-1	TRBJ1-1	CASSPLRAGGEAFF
TRBV10-3	TRBJ2-2	CAIGTSGRSGELFF
TRBV19	TRBJ1-5	CASSIESGQGQPQHF
TRBV7-9	TRBJ2-5	CASSFRVNEETQYF
TRBV5-1	TRBJ2-7	CASSPIIGTGGDEQYF
TRBV7-9	TRBJ1-1	CASKRMNTEAFF
TRBV7-2	TRBJ2-5	CASRSAGGTETQYF
TRBV5-1	TRBJ2-1	CASKTQGPKYNEQFF